These 26 T cell receptor beta chains came from one sample sequenced in a study of vaccination effects on CD4 cells after COVID-19. The data were produced by immunoSEQ multiplex PCR, yet TCRdb's version contains in-frame clones alone and is incomplete. This table has about 24,000 clones, around 74% appearing once. After expansion with viral peptide pools in the ViraFEST assay, antigen-specific CD4+ T cells were sequenced. Culture lasted over 9 days before CD4+ T cell isolation. Testing of the vaccine recipients showed negative nucleocapsid antibodies and no prior SARS-CoV-2 infection. Which antigens these TCRs recognize remains unknown. Sequenced material: CD4+ T cells from PBMCs cultured with SARS-CoV-2 spike peptides, taken before COVID-19 vaccination. The source is a human donor who received a COVID-19 vaccine.

The chain joins TRBV5-4 to TRBJ2-7; D remains ambiguous. The germline V gene encodes CDR1 SGHNT and CDR2 YYREEE (reference sequence). V lost 1 base and J 3 bases, leaving 8 bases between the germline ends. The CDR3 contains 13 residues. The DNA of the CDR3 is TGTGCCAGCAGCTTGTATGGGAACTACGAGCAGTACTTC. It encodes CASSLYGNYEQYF.

This clone was counted only a few times. The V and J genes are TRBV5-4 and TRBJ2-1, with 7 bases lining up with TRBD1. V lost 2 bases, J lost 2 bases, and 4 bases stayed unmatched. Germline V lookup: CDR1 SGHNT, CDR2 YYREEE (reference sequence). There are 15 residues in the CDR3. The CDR3 spells CASSLDRVAYNEQFF. As DNA, the CDR3 is TGTGCCAGCAGCTTAGACAGGGTGGCCTACAATGAGCAGTTCTTC.

The chain carries TRBV6-5 and TRBJ1-1; 7 nucleotides line up with TRBD1. The CDR3 loop spans 14 amino acids. Looked up from germline, CDR1 is MNHEY and CDR2 is SVGAGI. J gave up 7 bases and V 7 bases, and 12 bases lay outside the gene matches. CDR3 protein: CASTTLQGIGEAFF. The DNA for the CDR3 is TGTGCCAGCACCACGCTACAGGGGATAGGTGAAGCTTTCTTT.

The chain carries TRBV13 and TRBJ2-7, with TRBD2 matching 10 bases. Germline V gene lookup returns CDR1 PRHDT and CDR2 FYEKMQ (reference sequence). The CDR3 loop spans 12 amino acids. V trimming: 5 bases; J trimming: 6 bases; junction bases outside the gene matches: 1. The DNA for the CDR3 is TGTGCCAGCAGCAGGACTAGCGGCGAGCAGTACTTC. It codes for CASSRTSGEQYF.

This chain uses TRBV18 with TRBJ2-2; 9 nucleotides match TRBD2. Unmatched junction bases numbered 5, after V lost 0 bases and J lost 6 bases. The CDR3 loop spans 16 amino acids. Germline V gene data show CDR1 as KGHSH and CDR2 as LQKENI. CDR3 sequence: CASSPPRGGAAGELFF. As DNA, the CDR3 is TGTGCCAGCTCACCACCCCGCGGGGGGGCGGCCGGGGAGCTGTTTTTT.

The chain is built from TRBV5-1 and TRBJ1-4, with TRBD1 identical over 7 bases. Per the germline V gene, CDR1 is SGHRS and CDR2 is YFSETQ. V lost 4 bases, J lost 3 bases, and 3 bases stayed unmatched. The CDR3 contains 14 residues. CDR3 bases: TGCGCCAGCAGCGAGGGACAGCCTAATGAAAAACTGTTTTTT. It translates to CASSEGQPNEKLFF.

This chain uses TRBV3-1 (or the pseudogene TRBV3-2) with TRBJ2-6; D unclear. V dropped 0 bases and J dropped 4 bases, with 4 bases sitting between them. CDR1 and CDR2 (germline): LGHDT, YNNKEL (reference sequence). This CDR3 spans 14 amino acids. The CDR3 is CASSQDPGANVLTF. Here the CDR3 DNA reads TGTGCCAGCAGCCAAGATCCCGGGGCCAACGTCCTGACTTTC.

This clone was detected once. This chain uses TRBV7-6 with TRBJ2-3; D remains unclear. Germline assignment: CDR1 SGHVS and CDR2 FNYEAQ. V lost 5 bases and J 3 bases, leaving 9 bases between the germline ends. The CDR3 has 13 amino acids. The DNA for the CDR3 is TGTGCCAGCAGCCCGCGCAGGACAGATACGCAGTATTTT. This translates into CASSPRRTDTQYF.

The J gene is TRBJ1-2, the V gene TRBV4-2, with 12 bases that match TRBD1. The length of the CDR3 is 17 residues. The germline V gene encodes CDR1 LGHNA and CDR2 YNFKEQ. V lost 1 base and J lost 8; bases outside the gene matches: 11. In DNA form, the CDR3 reads TGTGCCAGCAGCCAAGGCGAAGGGGGACAGGGGGCTAAGGGCTACACCTTC. Translating gives CASSQGEGGQGAKGYTF.

The genes are TRBV5-5 and TRBJ1-6; 9 bases agree with TRBD1. The germline V gene has CDR1 SGHKS and CDR2 YYEKEE (reference sequence). There are 19 residues in the CDR3. V shed 4 bases and J 5 bases; nucleotides not matched to a gene: 16. CDR3 DNA sequence: TGTGCCAGCAGCCGGGCGGGACAGGGAAGATCGGGCGATAATTCACCCCTCCACTTT. Translated: CASSRAGQGRSGDNSPLHF.

The rearrangement links TRBV5-1 to TRBJ1-2; 8 bases align to TRBD1. V was clipped by 0 bases and J by 3 bases; unmatched bases: 7. CDR1 and CDR2 from the germline V gene are SGHRS and YFSETQ. The CDR3 consists of 16 residues. The CDR3 loop reads CASSLGQGFEDYGYTF. The CDR3 nucleotides read TGCGCCAGCAGCTTGGGACAGGGGTTTGAGGACTATGGCTACACCTTC.

The chain recombines TRBV7-9 with TRBJ1-3; no definite D call. This CDR3 region has 14 residues. Trimming removed 3 bases at V and 0 bases at J, with 6 bases between. Per germline, CDR1 SEHNR and CDR2 FQNEAQ (reference sequence). The CDR3 is CASSFHSSGNTIYF. The CDR3 bases are TGTGCCAGCAGCTTTCATAGCTCTGGAAACACCATATATTTT.

The genes are TRBV5-1 and TRBJ1-6; D is uncertain. From germline, CDR1 is SGHRS and CDR2 YFSETQ. The CDR3 runs to 14 residues. The V gene lost 0 bases and the J gene lost 7 bases, with 8 bases spanning the gap. The CDR3 coding sequence is TGCGCCAGCAGCTTGGAGGGCACCAATTCACCCCTCCACTTT. It codes for CASSLEGTNSPLHF.

The chain joins TRBV11-2 to TRBJ1-1; possibly TRBD1 for D (5 bases). V lost 5 bases to trimming and J lost 0 bases, with 13 bases between them. This CDR3 contains 15 residues. CDR1 is SGHAT, CDR2 FQNNGV, per germline. CDR3 sequence: CASSEPRTMNTEAFF. CDR3 nucleotide sequence: TGTGCCAGCAGCGAACCTCGGACAATGAACACTGAAGCTTTCTTT.

The chain recombines TRBV3-1 (or the pseudogene TRBV3-2) with TRBJ2-3, with D perhaps TRBD2 (6 bases). The CDR3 sequence is 15 residues long. V gave up 4 bases and J gave up 0 bases, with 11 bases separating them. The germline V gene encodes CDR1 LGHDT and CDR2 YNNKEL (reference sequence). In nucleotides, the CDR3 is TGTGCCAGCAGCCCAACTGGGACTAGCACAGATACGCAGTATTTT. This translates into CASSPTGTSTDTQYF.

V and J are TRBV5-4 and TRBJ1-1; 8 bases are a match to TRBD1. V trimming: 7 bases; J trimming: 1 base; junction bases outside the gene matches: 3. Per germline, CDR1 SGHNT and CDR2 YYREEE (reference sequence). The CDR3 spans 13 residues. The CDR3 protein is CASGTGGNTEAFF. CDR3 bases: TGTGCCAGCGGAACAGGGGGGAACACTGAAGCTTTCTTT.

V is TRBV25-1 and J is TRBJ1-2, with 8 bases fitting TRBD1. The CDR3 runs 17 residues. Trimming removed 6 bases from V and 0 bases from J; junction bases left unmatched: 12. Germline assignment: CDR1 MGHDK and CDR2 SYGVNS. CDR3 sequence: CASRRAGEQGANYGYTF. The CDR3 nucleotides read TGTGCCAGCAGGAGAGCAGGGGAACAGGGGGCTAACTATGGCTACACCTTC.

V usage is TRBV18 and J usage is TRBJ2-7; no firm D call. Trimming took 3 bases from V and 8 from J, leaving 8 bases between them. Germline V gene data show CDR1 as KGHSH and CDR2 as LQKENI. The length of the CDR3 is 11 residues. As DNA, the CDR3 is TGTGCCAGCTCACCTGACATTCAGCAGTACTTC. Translation: CASSPDIQQYF.

J is TRBJ2-2 and V is TRBV18, with D maybe TRBD2 (6 bases). The CDR3 spans 13 residues. The germline gives CDR1 KGHSH, CDR2 LQKENI. The V end was cut by 2 bases, the J end by 6 bases, with 7 bases between. This chain's CDR3 is CASSPGEAGELFF. The CDR3 region has the DNA TGTGCCAGCTCACCAGGGGAGGCCGGGGAGCTGTTTTTT.

This clone showed up just once. The chain links TRBV5-6 to TRBJ2-1, with D tentatively TRBD2 (5 bases). The V and J ends lost 5 bases and 0 bases respectively, with 12 bases between them. The CDR3 is 15 residues long. CDR1 and CDR2 from the germline V gene are SGHDT and YYEEEE. The CDR3 is CASSSTKSSYNEQFF. The DNA of the CDR3 is TGTGCCAGCAGTTCGACTAAAAGCTCCTACAATGAGCAGTTCTTC. Full variable domain (outside the CDR3, taken from reference TRBV5-6 and TRBJ2-1): DAGVTQSPTHLIKTRGQQVTLRCSPKSGHDTVSWYQQALGQGPQFIFQYYEEEERQRGNFPDRFSGHQFPNYSSELNVNALLLGDSALYLCASSSTKSSYNEQFFGPGTRLTVL.

The chain combines TRBV5-4 with TRBJ1-2; 9 bases map to TRBD1. This CDR3 has 17 residues. From germline, CDR1 is SGHNT and CDR2 YYREEE (reference sequence). After removal of 3 bases from V and 5 bases from J, the junction contained 14 bases not matched to a gene. For the CDR3, the DNA is TGTGCCAGCAGCTGGGGACAGGGTGCCGGGGAGGGGTATGGCTACACCTTC. It specifies CASSWGQGAGEGYGYTF.

This clone was detected only a few times. The gene calls are TRBV5-1 and TRBJ1-1; D not resolved. The germline V gene encodes CDR1 SGHRS and CDR2 YFSETQ. V lost 0 bases and J lost 9, with 15 bases in between. The CDR3 runs to 14 residues. The CDR3 protein is CASSLATTEDKAFF. The CDR3 bases are TGCGCCAGCAGCTTGGCCACGACGGAAGATAAAGCTTTCTTT.

The CDR3 region is CASSQGPGSAGNTIYF. The CDR3 region has the DNA TGTGCCAGCTCCCAGGGCCCTGGGAGTGCAGGAAACACCATATATTTT. The genes are TRBV18 and TRBJ1-3; the D gene is possibly TRBD1 (5 bases). There are 16 residues in the CDR3. Germline-derived CDR1 and CDR2 are KGHSH and LQKENI. Trimming stripped 6 bases from V and 4 bases from J, with 19 bases between.

As regards this clone: The same CDR3 arises from other DNA sequences in this sample as well. J is TRBJ1-2 and V is TRBV2; the D gene is possibly TRBD1 (5 bases). V lost 4 bases and J lost 2, with 5 bases in between. Germline V gene lookup returns CDR1 SNHLY and CDR2 FYNNEI. The CDR3 totals 12 residues. The CDR3 nucleotides are TGTGCCAGCAGTGGACAGAACTATGGCTACACCTTC. It translates to CASSGQNYGYTF.

This clone is labeled medium-sized. The chain is built from TRBV10-1 and TRBJ1-1; 7 positions match TRBD1. CDR1 and CDR2 (germline): WNHNN, SYGVQD (reference sequence). The CDR3 spans 15 residues. Losses at the gene ends were 4 bases for V and 1 base for J; bases not matched to a gene: 6. CDR3 sequence (DNA): TGCGCCAGCAGTGGGCTCGGACAGGCGAACACTGAAGCTTTCTTT. This encodes CASSGLGQANTEAFF.

This chain uses TRBV5-1 with TRBJ1-1, with a tentative D call TRBD1 (6 bases). The CDR3 is 15 amino acids. V shed 2 bases and J shed 0 bases, with 11 bases lying between them. Germline values: CDR1 SGHRS, CDR2 YFSETQ. The DNA for the CDR3 is TGCGCCAGCAGCTTAACGGGACACCTGAACACTGAAGCTTTCTTT. It is translated as CASSLTGHLNTEAFF.